This is a list of T cell receptor beta chains from one sample in a study of blood T cell repertoires in COVID-19. Profiled with immunoSEQ multiplex PCR; TCRdb holds only in-frame clones, not every one. The sample comprises some 240,000 clones, around 84% of which are singletons, and 1.4% rests with the top ten. The material sequenced was peripheral blood. The receptors here all came from a middle-aged woman who had recovered from COVID-19. Each CDR3 is given with its conserved first and last residue. A D gene is named only where the DNA matches it firmly. Rows give clone size only sometimes, using once, few, many, or a class for an expanded clone.

D: TRBD1; size: .; J: TRBJ2-5; V: TRBV5-1; CDR3: CASSLGAGGAKIEETQYF; DNA: TGCGCCAGCAGCTTGGGGGCAGGGGGCGCGAAAATTGAAGAGACCCAGTACTTC
D: TRBD1; size: .; J: TRBJ1-5; V: TRBV9; CDR3: CASSKGTGVDQPQHF; DNA: TGTGCCAGCAGCAAAGGGACAGGGGTAGATCAGCCCCAGCATTTT
D: TRBD2; size: .; J: TRBJ2-5; V: TRBV7-2; CDR3: CASSSAWAGEETQYF; DNA: TGTGCCAGCAGCTCTGCTTGGGCGGGGGAAGAGACCCAGTACTTC
D: .; size: .; J: TRBJ1-1; V: TRBV4-3; CDR3: CASSQDRETEAFF; DNA: TGCGCCAGCAGCCAAGATAGGGAGACTGAAGCTTTCTTT
D: .; size: .; J: TRBJ2-7; V: TRBV29-1; CDR3: CSVGGPRREQYF; DNA: TGCAGCGTGGGCGGGCCTAGGCGAGAGCAGTACTTC
D: .; size: .; J: TRBJ2-7; V: TRBV6-6; CDR3: CASSFPLDSGHYEQYF; DNA: TGTGCCAGCAGTTTTCCTCTTGACAGCGGGCACTACGAGCAGTACTTC
D: .; size: .; J: TRBJ1-5; V: TRBV28; CDR3: CASSHRESNQPQHF; DNA: TGTGCCAGCAGCCACAGGGAGAGCAATCAGCCCCAGCATTTT
D: TRBD1; size: .; J: TRBJ2-7; V: TRBV6-2/TRBV6-3; CDR3: CASSYGQGAYEQYF; DNA: TGTGCCAGCAGTTACGGCCAGGGGGCCTACGAGCAGTACTTC
D: .; size: .; J: TRBJ1-3; V: TRBV6-5; CDR3: CASTTGRGSGNTIYF; DNA: TGTGCCAGCACCACGGGAAGGGGGTCTGGAAACACCATATATTTT
D: .; size: many; J: TRBJ2-3; V: TRBV9; CDR3: CASSVLGGLSTDTQYF; DNA: TGTGCCAGCAGCGTCCTGGGGGGGCTGAGCACAGATACGCAGTATTTT
D: .; size: .; J: TRBJ2-7; V: TRBV7-2; CDR3: CASSFRGSLGEQYF; DNA: TGTGCCAGCAGCTTCCGGGGGTCTCTCGGCGAGCAGTACTTC
D: .; size: .; J: TRBJ2-6; V: TRBV9; CDR3: CASSVTGDSGANVLTF; DNA: TGTGCCAGCAGCGTCACAGGCGACTCTGGGGCCAACGTCCTGACTTTC
D: .; size: .; J: TRBJ1-5; V: TRBV9; CDR3: CASTSFQELSGPQHF; DNA: TGTGCCAGCACCAGCTTTCAAGAGTTGTCGGGGCCCCAGCATTTT
D: TRBD2; size: once; J: TRBJ2-3; V: TRBV6-5; CDR3: CASMSGGSTDTQYF; DNA: TGTGCCAGCATGAGCGGGGGGAGCACAGATACGCAGTATTTT
D: .; size: few; J: TRBJ2-5; V: TRBV6-2/TRBV6-3; CDR3: CASSYFTPAGLVETQYF; DNA: TGTGCCAGCAGTTACTTTACCCCCGCAGGGTTGGTAGAGACCCAGTACTTC
D: .; size: once; J: TRBJ2-7; V: TRBV27; CDR3: CASSSGGAFYEQYF; DNA: TGTGCCAGCAGTTCTGGCGGGGCCTTCTACGAGCAGTACTTC
D: .; size: few; J: TRBJ1-2; V: TRBV4-1; CDR3: CASSQESGNGYGYTF; DNA: TGCGCCAGCAGCCAAGAGTCAGGAAATGGCTATGGCTACACCTTC
D: TRBD2; size: few; J: TRBJ2-1; V: TRBV11-2; CDR3: CASSKLRTSGGQNEQFF; DNA: TGTGCCAGCAGCAAACTAAGGACTAGCGGGGGGCAGAATGAGCAGTTCTTC
D: .; size: once; J: TRBJ1-6; V: TRBV7-6; CDR3: CASSLSDSTNSPLHF; DNA: TGTGCCAGCAGCTTATCGGACAGCACGAATTCACCCCTCCACTTT
D: TRBD2; size: .; J: TRBJ2-5; V: TRBV7-2; CDR3: CASSLVGAGGLQETQYF; DNA: TGTGCCAGCAGCTTAGTAGGCGCGGGGGGCCTGCAGGAGACCCAGTACTTC
D: TRBD1; size: .; J: TRBJ1-6; V: TRBV7-2; CDR3: CASSPTPGQGAGALHF; DNA: TGTGCCAGCAGCCCGACACCGGGACAGGGTGCAGGTGCCCTCCACTTT
D: TRBD1; size: .; J: TRBJ1-6; V: TRBV6-6; CDR3: CASQTGVHSSPLHF; DNA: TGTGCCAGCCAGACAGGGGTACATAGTTCACCCCTCCACTTT
D: TRBD1; size: .; J: TRBJ1-5; V: TRBV28; CDR3: CASSLRTGGTQPQHF; DNA: TGTGCCAGCAGTTTAAGGACAGGGGGGACTCAGCCCCAGCATTTT
D: TRBD1; size: once; J: TRBJ1-2; V: TRBV10-3; CDR3: CAIRRTGDSYGYTF; DNA: TGTGCCATCAGAAGGACAGGGGATTCCTATGGCTACACCTTC
D: TRBD1; size: once; J: TRBJ2-7; V: TRBV13; CDR3: CASSSYLDRAREQYF; DNA: TGTGCCAGCAGCTCGTACCTAGACAGGGCTCGTGAGCAGTACTTC
D: TRBD1; size: .; J: TRBJ1-1; V: TRBV9; CDR3: CASSPDRGRDWTEAFF; DNA: TGTGCCAGCAGCCCTGACAGGGGGCGAGACTGGACTGAAGCTTTCTTT
D: TRBD2; size: few; J: TRBJ2-7; V: TRBV5-1; CDR3: CASSLVVGGSYEQYF; DNA: TGCGCCAGCAGCTTGGTCGTGGGGGGGAGCTACGAGCAGTACTTC
D: .; size: .; J: TRBJ1-2; V: TRBV18; CDR3: CASSPLSGQPQANYGYTF; DNA: TGTGCCAGCTCACCACTTAGTGGGCAACCCCAAGCTAACTATGGCTACACCTTC
D: .; size: .; J: TRBJ1-3; V: TRBV10-3; CDR3: CAISDPRGPPPAGNTIYF; DNA: TGTGCCATCAGTGACCCTCGAGGTCCGCCGCCGGCTGGAAACACCATATATTTT
D: TRBD1; size: few; J: TRBJ2-2; V: TRBV6-2/TRBV6-3; CDR3: CASSFTGGSGELFF; DNA: TGTGCCAGCAGTTTTACAGGGGGTAGCGGGGAGCTGTTTTTT
D: TRBD1; size: .; J: TRBJ2-7; V: TRBV5-1; CDR3: CASSSGPQGVYEQYF; DNA: TGCGCCAGCAGCTCCGGCCCGCAGGGGGTCTACGAGCAGTACTTC
D: TRBD1; size: .; J: TRBJ1-5; V: TRBV19; CDR3: CASRGVTGELPQHF; DNA: TGTGCCAGTAGGGGCGTGACAGGGGAATTACCCCAGCATTTT
D: .; size: few; J: TRBJ1-5; V: TRBV6-1; CDR3: CASSEETGGNQPQHF; DNA: TGTGCCAGCAGTGAAGAGACAGGCGGCAATCAGCCCCAGCATTTT
D: TRBD2; size: .; J: TRBJ2-1; V: TRBV6-5; CDR3: CASSRQGLAGNEQFF; DNA: TGTGCCAGCAGTCGCCAGGGACTAGCGGGGAATGAGCAGTTCTTC
D: .; size: .; J: TRBJ2-5; V: TRBV12-3/TRBV12-4; CDR3: CASSLVFRETQYF; DNA: TGTGCCAGCAGTTTAGTTTTTCGGGAGACCCAGTACTTC
D: .; size: few; J: TRBJ1-2; V: TRBV12-3/TRBV12-4; CDR3: CASSEGDVWGYTF; DNA: TGTGCCAGCAGTGAAGGGGATGTGTGGGGCTACACCTTC
D: .; size: .; J: TRBJ2-7; V: TRBV7-2; CDR3: CASSLVGSLYEQYF; DNA: TGTGCCAGCAGCTTAGTAGGGAGCCTCTACGAGCAGTACTTC
D: TRBD1; size: once; J: TRBJ1-2; V: TRBV6-6; CDR3: CASSYTTGNYGYTF; DNA: TGTGCCAGCAGTTACACGACAGGGAACTATGGCTACACCTTC
D: .; size: .; J: TRBJ1-2; V: TRBV28; CDR3: CASSFGRNYGYTF; DNA: TGTGCCAGCAGTTTTGGGAGAAACTATGGCTACACCTTC
D: TRBD1; size: .; J: TRBJ2-3; V: TRBV2; CDR3: CASRDLTGNTDTQYF; DNA: TGTGCCAGCAGAGACCTGACAGGGAACACAGATACGCAGTATTTT
D: .; size: .; J: TRBJ2-5; V: TRBV7-3; CDR3: CASSPQVGVETQYF; DNA: TGTGCCAGCAGCCCCCAGGTCGGGGTTGAGACCCAGTACTTC
D: TRBD2; size: .; J: TRBJ2-5; V: TRBV19; CDR3: CASSLSGGSHETQYF; DNA: TGTGCCAGTAGTTTGTCGGGGGGATCCCATGAGACCCAGTACTTC
D: .; size: once; J: TRBJ1-1; V: TRBV12-3/TRBV12-4; CDR3: CASSLKRETEAFF; DNA: TGTGCCAGCAGTCTAAAGAGGGAAACTGAAGCTTTCTTT
D: .; size: .; J: TRBJ2-5; V: TRBV19; CDR3: CASSIRQGGETQYF; DNA: TGTGCCAGTAGTATCCGACAGGGAGGAGAGACCCAGTACTTC
D: .; size: .; J: TRBJ2-5; V: TRBV2; CDR3: CASSRDFQETQYF; DNA: TGTGCCAGCAGTCGGGACTTCCAAGAGACCCAGTACTTC
D: .; size: .; J: TRBJ1-2; V: TRBV29-1; CDR3: CSVLRGSGYTF; DNA: TGCAGCGTTTTAAGGGGCTCTGGCTACACCTTC
D: TRBD1; size: .; J: TRBJ1-2; V: TRBV6-5; CDR3: CASSSGQIYGYTF; DNA: TGTGCCAGCAGTTCGGGACAGATTTATGGCTACACCTTC
D: TRBD2; size: .; J: TRBJ2-3; V: TRBV11-2; CDR3: CASSSLKGLAAGDTQYF; DNA: TGTGCCAGCAGCTCCCTGAAGGGACTAGCGGCGGGAGATACGCAGTATTTT
D: .; size: .; J: TRBJ2-1; V: TRBV10-3; CDR3: CAISEAQGGYNEQFF; DNA: TGTGCCATCAGTGAGGCCCAGGGGGGTTACAATGAGCAGTTCTTC
D: .; size: .; J: TRBJ1-1; V: TRBV7-2; CDR3: CASSLSRDTEAFF; DNA: TGTGCCAGCAGCTTATCCAGGGACACTGAAGCTTTCTTT
D: TRBD2; size: .; J: TRBJ2-2; V: TRBV11-2; CDR3: CASSRTSGALTGELFF; DNA: TGTGCCAGCAGCCGTACTAGCGGGGCCCTCACCGGGGAGCTGTTTTTT